Given below is one TCR beta chain in context. The antigen is unknown. The sample belongs to a study of Ad26.COV2.S vaccination and SARS-CoV-2 variants. The method was immunoSEQ multiplex PCR; TCRdb's version includes in-frame clones alone and lacks a portion of them. The sample records about 410,000 clones, 75% to 90% being singletons. Study-wide points: The TCR breadth and depth analyses may have understated or missed part of the total T cell responses.

Treatment: about 20 received Ad26.COV2.S at low or high dose, single or two shots; about 5 received placebo; per-sample allocation not given. Repertoires come from day 63 after the first vaccine or placebo injection. An Ad26 vector expressing Wuhan-strain SARS-CoV-2 spike constituted the vaccine. This clonotype originated in a person between 18 and 65 years old who received the Ad26.COV2.S COVID-19 vaccine or a placebo. This sample comprised peripheral blood, obtained in a trial of Ad26.COV2.S vaccine versus placebo.

CDR3 DNA: TGTGCCAGCAGTTCCTCCGGGACTAGCCTCTCCAATGAGCAGTTCTTC. Translated, it gives CASSSSGTSLSNEQFF. The V gene is TRBV27, the J gene TRBJ2-1; 9 bases map to TRBD2. V lost 4 bases and J lost 6; bases outside the gene matches: 10. This CDR3 has 16 residues. Germline loops: CDR1 MNHEY, CDR2 SMNVEV (reference sequence).